This T cell receptor beta chain was identified during a study of blood T cell repertoires in COVID-19. Background on the study: Samples taken during acute and convalescent COVID-19 were collected in the United States, Italy and Spain. T cells, B-cell-depleted T cells, or PBMCs supplied cDNA or gDNA.

Per the germline V gene, CDR1 is DFQATT and CDR2 is SNEGSKA (reference sequence). J gave up 5 bases and V 3 bases, and 4 bases lay outside the gene matches. There are 15 residues in the CDR3. As handled by the study authors: Estimation of nucleated cell counts relied on the amplification of reference gene primers. Assay used: immunoSEQ multiplex PCR; TCRdb lists only in-frame clones, some missing. The V and J calls and clone size come from that table; D and trimming were worked out from the DNA. The table has 130,000 to 150,000 clones, around four fifths seen once. The material sequenced was peripheral blood. The source is a human donor in a cohort sampled during active COVID-19. The V and J genes are TRBV20-1 and TRBJ2-3, with 14 bases identical to TRBD2. The CDR3 sequence is CSASSGTSGGDTQYF. CDR3 nucleotide sequence: TGCAGTGCTAGTTCCGGGACTAGCGGGGGAGATACGCAGTATTTT.